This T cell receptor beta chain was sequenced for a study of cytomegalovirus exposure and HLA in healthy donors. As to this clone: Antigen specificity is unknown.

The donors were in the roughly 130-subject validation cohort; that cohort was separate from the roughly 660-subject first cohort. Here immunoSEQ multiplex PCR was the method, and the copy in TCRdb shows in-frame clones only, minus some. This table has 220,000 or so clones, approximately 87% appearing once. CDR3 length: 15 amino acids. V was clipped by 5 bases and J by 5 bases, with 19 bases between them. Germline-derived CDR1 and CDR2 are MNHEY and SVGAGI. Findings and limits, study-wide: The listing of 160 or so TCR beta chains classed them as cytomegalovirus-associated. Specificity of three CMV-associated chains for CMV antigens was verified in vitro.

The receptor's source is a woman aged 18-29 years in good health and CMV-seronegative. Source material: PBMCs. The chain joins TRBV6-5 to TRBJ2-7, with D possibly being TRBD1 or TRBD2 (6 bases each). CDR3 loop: CASSGSGTGANEQYF. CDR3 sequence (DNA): TGTGCCAGCAGTGGCTCCGGGACGGGGGCGAACGAGCAGTACTTC.